These 24 T cell receptor beta chains originate from one sample sequenced in a study of cytomegalovirus exposure and HLA in healthy donors. TCRdb's copy holds only in-frame clones and misses some; the assay was immunoSEQ multiplex PCR. The sample lists more than 50,000 clones, 75% to 95% occurring once. The sample comprised PBMCs. These receptors were obtained from a woman aged 25 to 39 in good health and CMV-seronegative.

In this sample, this clone turned up once. The gene calls are TRBV19 and TRBJ2-3, with D tentatively TRBD2 (5 bases). In germline, CDR1 is LNHDA, CDR2 SQIVND (reference sequence). This CDR3 region has 13 residues. V dropped 4 bases and J dropped 5 bases, with 10 bases sitting between them. This chain's CDR3 is CASSTLEGDTQYF. The CDR3 DNA reads as TGTGCCAGTAGTACCCTAGAGGGAGATACGCAGTATTTT.

The J gene is TRBJ2-1, the V gene TRBV7-2, with 10 bases that match TRBD2. V lost 5 bases, J lost 8 bases, and 9 bases stayed unmatched. The CDR3 consists of 15 residues. Germline V gene data show CDR1 as SGHTA and CDR2 as FQGNSA. CDR3 sequence: CASSLLAGVNDEQFF. In nucleotides, the CDR3 is TGTGCCAGCAGCCTCCTAGCGGGAGTTAATGATGAGCAGTTCTTC.

The chain joins TRBV6-1 to TRBJ2-2, with 7 bases that match TRBD1. Looked up from germline, CDR1 is MNHNS and CDR2 is SASEGT. After removal of 2 bases from V and 5 bases from J, the junction contained 11 bases not matched to a gene. The CDR3 runs to 17 residues. The CDR3 region has the DNA TGTGCCAGCAGTGAAATCCCCTTAATACAGGGGACCGGGGAGCTGTTTTTT. This translates into CASSEIPLIQGTGELFF.

This chain uses TRBV28 with TRBJ2-7, with D tentatively TRBD1 (6 bases). The germline V and J ends were trimmed by 4 bases and 5 bases, with 15 bases remaining between them. Germline V CDR1 and CDR2: MDHEN, SYDVKM. The CDR3 is 14 amino acids. The CDR3 nucleotides are TGTGCCAGCAGTTCTTCAGGGGTACTCCACGAGCAGTACTTC. It specifies CASSSSGVLHEQYF.

The rearrangement uses TRBV9 and TRBJ2-3; 11 bases agree with TRBD2. From germline, CDR1 is SGDLS and CDR2 YYNGEE. The V gene end was trimmed by 2 bases and the J gene end by 8 bases; junction bases not matched to a gene: 7. The CDR3 is 15 amino acids. The CDR3 DNA follows: TGTGCCAGCAGCGTCACTAGCGGGAGCGGCGGTACGCAGTATTTT. This sequence encodes CASSVTSGSGGTQYF.

The V call is TRBV19, the J call TRBJ2-7; 11 positions agree with TRBD2. The J segment lost 6 bases and the V segment lost 5 bases, leaving 9 bases of the junction unmatched. CDR3 size: 15 residues. CDR1 and CDR2 (germline): LNHDA, SQIVND (reference sequence). Here the CDR3 reads CASSDRYGTSGEQYF. The CDR3, as DNA: TGTGCCAGTAGTGATCGTTATGGGACTAGCGGCGAGCAGTACTTC.

The chain recombines TRBV2 with TRBJ2-4; D gene ambiguous. This CDR3 has 14 amino acids. The germline V gene encodes CDR1 SNHLY and CDR2 FYNNEI. Trimming cost V 6 bases and J 6 bases, with 15 bases left between them. CDR3 region: CASRPRSDGNIQYF. The CDR3 bases are TGTGCCAGCAGACCGCGGTCCGACGGAAACATTCAGTACTTC.

The chain joins TRBV18 to TRBJ1-1; D is ambiguous. V was shortened by 2 bases and J by 2 bases, with 9 bases between the two germline ends. There are 14 residues in the CDR3. CDR1 and CDR2 (germline): KGHSH, LQKENI. Written as DNA, the CDR3 is TGTGCCAGCTCACCAGCGGGCGGAAACACTGAAGCTTTCTTT. Its protein product is CASSPAGGNTEAFF.

The chain carries TRBV7-9 and TRBJ2-2; TRBD2 is a possible D gene (5 bases). CDR3 length: 15 residues. CDR1 and CDR2 from the germline V gene are SEHNR and FQNEAQ (reference sequence). Trimming left V 5 bases short and J 2 bases short, with 12 bases between. The CDR3 spells CASSARTVNTGELFF. Here the CDR3 DNA reads TGTGCCAGCAGCGCCAGGACTGTTAACACCGGGGAGCTGTTTTTT.

CDR3 in DNA: TGTGCCAGCTCACCCTACAACGCAGGGAAGGATTGGATTTTGGGCTACACCTTC. This sequence encodes CASSPYNAGKDWILGYTF. This chain uses TRBV18 with TRBJ1-2; a possible D gene is TRBD1 (5 bases). From germline, CDR1 is KGHSH and CDR2 LQKENI. V gave up 3 bases and J gave up 8 bases, with 28 bases separating them. The CDR3 is 18 residues long. Together with reference TRBV18 and TRBJ1-2, the CDR3 gives the full variable domain: NAGVMQNPRHLVRRRGQEARLRCSPMKGHSHVYWYRQLPEEGLKFMVYLQKENIIDESGMPKERFSAEFPKEGPSILRIQQVVRGDSAAYFCASSPYNAGKDWILGYTFGSGTRLTVV.

V is TRBV5-1 and J is TRBJ1-1, with TRBD1 as a possible D gene (5 bases). The ends were cut back, 1 base at V and 3 bases at J, with 7 bases in the middle. CDR3 length: 13 amino acids. CDR1 is SGHRS, CDR2 YFSETQ, per germline. The CDR3, as DNA: TGCGCCAGCAGCTTGTGGGGGGACACTGAAGCTTTCTTT. It is translated as CASSLWGDTEAFF. The whole variable domain, filled in from reference TRBV5-1 and TRBJ1-1, reads KAGVTQTPRYLIKTRGQQVTLSCSPISGHRSVSWYQQTPGQGLQFLFEYFSETQRNKGNFPGRFSGRQFSNSRSEMNVSTLELGDSALYLCASSLWGDTEAFFGQGTRLTVV.

This sequence joins TRBV19 and TRBJ1-2; no firm D call. The CDR3 contains 14 residues. Germline V lookup: CDR1 LNHDA, CDR2 SQIVND (reference sequence). Deletions cut 2 bases from V and 6 bases from J, with 13 bases between. The CDR3 sequence is CASSIRRRDHGYTF. CDR3 nucleotide sequence: TGTGCCAGTAGTATACGAAGAAGAGATCATGGCTACACCTTC.

This clone was seen only once. V usage is TRBV28 and J usage is TRBJ2-7; 7 bases agree with TRBD1. This CDR3 has 14 amino acids. The germline CDR1 and CDR2 sequences are MDHEN and SYDVKM. After removal of 6 bases from V and 6 bases from J, the junction contained 11 bases not matched to a gene. CDR3 region: CASRKQGIVGEQYF. CDR3 DNA sequence: TGTGCCAGCAGAAAACAGGGGATTGTGGGCGAGCAGTACTTC.

In its sample, this clone was seen a few times. V usage is TRBV7-3 and J usage is TRBJ1-1; maybe TRBD1 (6 bases). The germline V gene has CDR1 SGHTA and CDR2 FQGTGA. This CDR3 is 12 amino acids long. V was trimmed by 2 bases and J by 7 bases, leaving 8 bases between them. CDR3 in amino acids: CASSLQGGEAFF. CDR3 coding DNA: TGTGCCAGCAGCTTACAAGGGGGTGAAGCTTTCTTT.

This clone occurred once. This rearrangement joins TRBV2 to TRBJ1-2; tentative D call: TRBD1 (5 bases). Trimming took off 6 bases at V and 0 bases at J, with 11 bases between the two ends. The CDR3 is 14 residues long. Germline assignment: CDR1 SNHLY and CDR2 FYNNEI. The CDR3 spells CASSFQGTNYGYTF. CDR3 DNA: TGTGCCAGCAGCTTTCAGGGCACTAACTATGGCTACACCTTC.

V usage is TRBV19 and J usage is TRBJ2-3, with 7 bases matching TRBD2. Looked up from germline, CDR1 is LNHDA and CDR2 is SQIVND (reference sequence). V shed 4 bases and J 4 bases; nucleotides not matched to a gene: 5. The CDR3 is 14 amino acids. CDR3 bases: TGTGCCAGTAGTAGCGGGAGAGTTTCAGATACGCAGTATTTT. This sequence encodes CASSSGRVSDTQYF.

This chain uses TRBV9 with TRBJ2-7; 12 bases map to TRBD2. CDR1 is SGDLS and CDR2 is YYNGEE in the germline V gene. The CDR3 is 18 amino acids. With V trimmed by 4 bases and J by 2 bases, 13 bases remained unmatched. This CDR3 reads CASSPGLAGARITYEQYF. The CDR3 coding sequence is TGTGCCAGCAGCCCGGGACTAGCGGGCGCGAGGATCACCTACGAGCAGTACTTC.

This rearrangement joins TRBV27 to TRBJ1-2; D gene uncertain. The CDR3 is 12 residues long. CDR1 and CDR2 (germline): MNHEY, SMNVEV (reference sequence). Between the trimmed V and J ends, which lost 6 bases and 8 bases, there was a span of 13 bases. CDR3 residues: CASRSTVAGYTF. CDR3 DNA sequence: TGTGCCAGCAGATCCACAGTTGCGGGCTACACCTTC.

A few counts support this clone. This chain links TRBV6-1 with TRBJ2-7; D is perhaps TRBD2 (5 bases). Trimming stripped 6 bases from V and 4 bases from J, with 19 bases between. CDR3 size: 15 residues. Germline-derived CDR1 and CDR2 are MNHNS and SASEGT. The CDR3 bases are TGTGCCAGCAGCGGAGGTGCAGGTCGTTATTACGAGCAGTACTTC. Its translation: CASSGGAGRYYEQYF.

This chain links TRBV5-4 with TRBJ1-1, with 7 bases identical to TRBD1. Germline CDR1 is SGHNT and CDR2 is YYREEE (reference sequence). J gave up 4 bases and V 7 bases, and 7 bases lay outside the gene matches. This CDR3 comprises 13 residues. CDR3 in amino acids: CASGDRVSTEAFF. CDR3 nucleotide sequence: TGTGCCAGCGGCGACAGGGTTTCCACTGAAGCTTTCTTT.

CDR3: CASGQGLAGGETQYF. The CDR3 DNA is TGTGCCAGCGGACAGGGACTAGCGGGAGGGGAGACCCAGTACTTC. The rearrangement uses TRBV19 and TRBJ2-5; 16 bases are shared with TRBD2. The CDR3 has 15 residues. Germline V gene lookup returns CDR1 LNHDA and CDR2 SQIVND (reference sequence). Trimming removed 9 bases from V and 5 bases from J; junction bases left unmatched: 6.

The rearrangement joins TRBV30 to TRBJ2-5; 11 bases map to TRBD2. The CDR3 loop spans 15 amino acids. After removal of 2 bases from V and 8 bases from J, the junction contained 10 bases not matched to a gene. From germline, CDR1 is GTSNPN and CDR2 SVGIG (reference sequence). The CDR3 bases are TGTGCCTGGAGTCTAGCGGGAGGCCACTCAGTAACCCAGTACTTC. Its translation is CAWSLAGGHSVTQYF.

J is TRBJ2-3 and V is TRBV9, with 9 bases matching TRBD2. Germline loops: CDR1 SGDLS, CDR2 YYNGEE. J gave up 0 bases and V 7 bases, and 6 bases lay outside the gene matches. The CDR3 length is 15 residues. CDR3 residues: CASGTAGGSTDTQYF. The CDR3 region has the DNA TGTGCCAGCGGGACAGCGGGAGGAAGCACAGATACGCAGTATTTT.

The chain's CDR3 is CASMKPGNSYGYTF. The CDR3 coding sequence is TGTGCCAGCATGAAGCCAGGGAATAGCTATGGCTACACCTTC. The chain carries TRBV6-1 and TRBJ1-2; the D gene is possibly TRBD1 (5 bases). CDR3 length: 14 amino acids. Germline CDR1 MNHNS, CDR2 SASEGT. V lost 7 bases to trimming and J lost 4 bases, with 16 bases between them.